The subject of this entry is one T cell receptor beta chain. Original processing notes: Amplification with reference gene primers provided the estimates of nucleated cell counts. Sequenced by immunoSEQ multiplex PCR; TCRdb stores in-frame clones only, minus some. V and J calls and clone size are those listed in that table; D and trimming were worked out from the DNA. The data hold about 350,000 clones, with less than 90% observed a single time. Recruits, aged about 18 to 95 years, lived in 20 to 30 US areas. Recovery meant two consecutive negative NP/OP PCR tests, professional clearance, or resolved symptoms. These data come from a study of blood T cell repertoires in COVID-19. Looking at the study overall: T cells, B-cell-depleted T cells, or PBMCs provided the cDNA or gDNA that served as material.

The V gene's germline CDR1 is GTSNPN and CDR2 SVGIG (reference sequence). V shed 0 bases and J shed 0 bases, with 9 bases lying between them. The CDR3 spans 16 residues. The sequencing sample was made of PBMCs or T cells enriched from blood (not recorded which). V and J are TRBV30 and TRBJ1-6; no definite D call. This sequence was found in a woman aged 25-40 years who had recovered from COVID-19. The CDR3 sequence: CAWSVQGSSYNSPLHF. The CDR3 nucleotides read TGTGCCTGGAGTGTACAAGGGAGCTCCTATAATTCACCCCTCCACTTT. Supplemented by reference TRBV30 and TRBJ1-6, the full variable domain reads SQTIHQWPATLVQPVGSPLSLECTVEGTSNPNLYWYRQAAGRGLQLLFYSVGIGQISSEVPQNLSASRPQDRQFILSSKKLLLSDSGFYLCAWSVQGSSYNSPLHFGNGTRLTVT.